These 32 T cell receptor beta chains share one sample of origin, sequenced in a study of regulatory T cells in long-lasting Graves disease. The time point was: newly diagnosed GD, antithyroid drugs for less than 3 months. PBMC RNA served as the TCR library source. With iRepertoire HTBI primers and Arm-PCR of CDR3 regions, TCR beta libraries were built. TCRdb recomputed calls from the multiplex PCR reads with MiXCR, one row per CDR3 protein. This sample has hundreds of thousands of distinct CDR3 sequences; over 15% occur once, and the top ten carry approximately 11%. These sequences were also reported in another study, on T cells in Graves' hyperthyroidism and ophthalmopathy.

The sequences come from peripheral blood mononuclear cells (PBMCs), collected at new diagnosis, from a patient treated with antithyroid drugs. The receptor source for this set is a woman under 40 with Graves disease.

The chain combines TRBV6-2 or TRBV6-3 with TRBJ2-7; D unresolved. V lost 0 bases and J lost 1, with 7 bases in between. The CDR3 covers 14 residues. Germline-derived CDR1 and CDR2 are MNHEY and SVGEGT. The CDR3 nucleotides are TGTGCCAGCAGTTACTCCGACGGTTCCTACGAGCAGTACTTC. Residues: CASSYSDGSYEQYF.

This clonotype occurred many times. The chain carries TRBV28 and TRBJ2-3, with D unclear. Deletions cut 7 bases from V and 2 bases from J, with 7 bases between. The CDR3 consists of 12 residues. The germline gives CDR1 MDHEN, CDR2 SYDVKM. The CDR3 loop reads CASTRVTDTQYF. CDR3 DNA sequence: TGTGCCAGCACTCGCGTCACAGATACGCAGTATTTT.

This clonotype was recorded many times. The V call is TRBV7-3, the J call TRBJ2-3, with 7 bases aligning to TRBD2. CDR3 size: 14 residues. The trim removed 5 bases at V and 4 bases at J, leaving 6 bases unmatched. Germline loops: CDR1 SGHTA, CDR2 FQGTGA. CDR3 coding DNA: TGTGCCAGCAGCCTAGGACTAGATGCAGATACGCAGTATTTT. Encoded protein: CASSLGLDADTQYF.

This clonotype was recorded at least ten times. The chain joins TRBV18 to TRBJ1-4; D gene ambiguous. The germline V and J ends were trimmed by 2 bases and 0 bases, with 7 bases remaining between them. CDR3 length: 15 residues. From germline, CDR1 is KGHSH and CDR2 LQKENI. This CDR3 reads CASSPGKATNEKLFF. Written as DNA, the CDR3 is TGTGCCAGCTCACCAGGAAAAGCAACTAATGAAAAACTGTTTTTT.

Only a few counts were recorded for this clonotype. The genes are TRBV6-1 and TRBJ2-3; 8 bases map to TRBD2. Germline trimming cut 9 bases from V and 11 bases from J; bases unmatched to any gene: 13. This CDR3 spans 13 amino acids. CDR1 and CDR2 from the germline V gene are MNHNS and SASEGT. This CDR3 is CASQVAGLGLQYF. DNA of the CDR3: TGTGCCAGTCAGGTAGCGGGGCTCGGGTTGCAGTATTTT.

Regarding this clonotype: Compared with germline, one end of the junction differs, possibly owing to a read error. The genes are TRBV20-1 and TRBJ2-5; D perhaps matches TRBD1 (6 bases). The CDR3 covers 16 residues. Looked up from germline, CDR1 is DFQATT and CDR2 is SNEGSKA (reference sequence). The CDR3: CSARDPAGAGQETRYF. CDR3 bases: TGCAGTGCTAGAGATCCGGCAGGGGCTGGGCAAGAGACCCGGTACTTC.

This clonotype appeared many times. The chain couples TRBV7-9 to TRBJ2-1, with D possibly being TRBD1 (7 bases). V lost 5 bases and J 4 bases, leaving 12 bases between the germline ends. Germline lookup yields CDR1 SEHNR and CDR2 FQNEAQ (reference sequence). The CDR3 has 14 residues. The CDR3 here is CASSPRGQYNEQFF. In DNA form, the CDR3 reads TGTGCCAGCAGCCCGCGGGGACAGTACAATGAGCAGTTCTTC.

This chain connects TRBV4-3 to TRBJ2-2; 8 nucleotides align to TRBD2. This CDR3 has 15 amino acids. The V segment lost 5 bases and the J segment 5 bases; nucleotides outside the gene matches: 7. Germline V gene data show CDR1 as LGHNA and CDR2 as YSLEER. The CDR3 spells CASSSWSGGTGELFF. The DNA of the CDR3 is TGCGCCAGCAGCTCCTGGTCGGGGGGGACCGGGGAGCTGTTTTTT.

This clonotype was detected ten times or more. The rearrangement links TRBV5-1 to TRBJ2-3; 11 bases match TRBD2. This CDR3 is 15 amino acids long. Germline trimming cut 6 bases from V and 4 bases from J; bases unmatched to any gene: 7. CDR1 is SGHRS and CDR2 is YFSETQ in the germline V gene. CDR3 protein: CASKLAGGQPDTQYF. The CDR3 nucleotides are TGCGCCAGCAAATTAGCGGGAGGGCAACCAGATACGCAGTATTTT.

The J gene is TRBJ2-3, the V gene TRBV5-8, with TRBD2 matching over 8 bases. Germline trimming cut 2 bases from V and 4 bases from J; bases unmatched to any gene: 9. The CDR3 covers 16 residues. CDR1 is SGHTS and CDR2 is YDEGEE in the germline V gene. CDR3 in DNA: TGTGCCAGCAGCTTTAATTTGGCGGGAGGCTCAGATACGCAGTATTTT. This encodes CASSFNLAGGSDTQYF.

Many counts were recorded for this clonotype. The genes are TRBV6-2 or TRBV6-3 and TRBJ1-5; 9 bases agree with TRBD1. CDR1 and CDR2 (germline): MNHEY, SVGEGT. The CDR3 loop spans 15 amino acids. V was clipped by 3 bases and J by 3 bases; unmatched bases: 3. The CDR3 loop is CASSYRQGVNQPQHF. The CDR3, as DNA: TGTGCCAGCAGTTATCGACAGGGGGTCAATCAGCCCCAGCATTTT.

This clonotype was seen at least ten times. This chain uses TRBV13 with TRBJ1-1; possibly TRBD1 for D (6 bases). There are 17 residues in the CDR3. CDR1 is PRHDT and CDR2 is FYEKMQ in the germline V gene (reference sequence). V lost 5 bases to trimming and J lost 3 bases, with 22 bases between them. CDR3 amino acids: CASSQGGGRGTDTEAFF. The CDR3 DNA is TGTGCCAGCAGCCAAGGGGGAGGAAGGGGGACGGACACTGAAGCTTTCTTT.

This clonotype was seen at least ten times. The V gene is TRBV30, the J gene TRBJ2-7; D gene uncertain. Germline loops: CDR1 GTSNPN, CDR2 SVGIG (reference sequence). V lost 2 bases and J 2 bases, leaving 16 bases between the germline ends. CDR3 length: 15 residues. The CDR3 region is CAWSTGGGATYEQYF. In DNA, the CDR3 is TGTGCCTGGAGTACGGGCGGCGGAGCTACCTACGAGCAGTACTTC.

This clonotype was seen many times. The rearrangement joins TRBV7-2 to TRBJ2-4; TRBD2 matches at 13 bases. Per the germline V gene, CDR1 is SGHTA and CDR2 is FQGNSA. Trimming took 5 bases from V and 7 from J; bases not matched to a gene: 8. There are 16 residues in the CDR3. Here the CDR3 reads CASSPRTSGSGNIQYF. The CDR3 DNA reads as TGTGCCAGCAGCCCCCGGACTAGCGGGAGTGGGAACATTCAGTACTTC. The variable domain in full, completed from reference TRBV7-2 and TRBJ2-4, reads GAGVSQSPSNKVTEKGKDVELRCDPISGHTALYWYRQSLGQGLEFLIYFQGNSAPDKSGLPSDRFSAERTGGSVSTLTIQRTQQEDSAVYLCASSPRTSGSGNIQYFGAGTRLSVL.

This clonotype came up a few times. The chain's CDR3 is CASSWAANQETQYF. CDR3 bases: TGTGCCAGTAGTTGGGCAGCAAACCAAGAGACCCAGTACTTC. V and J are TRBV19 and TRBJ2-5; D call uncertain. The CDR3 contains 14 residues. Trimming took off 5 bases at V and 0 bases at J, with 10 bases between the two ends. Germline values: CDR1 LNHDA, CDR2 SQIVND (reference sequence).

J is TRBJ2-1 and V is TRBV28; TRBD2 matches 12 bases. With V trimmed by 4 bases and J by 4 bases, 11 bases remained unmatched. This CDR3 has 18 residues. The germline gives CDR1 MDHEN, CDR2 SYDVKM. The CDR3 DNA reads TGTGCCAGCAGTTCATACCGCCTAGCGGGAGGGAGATACAATGAGCAGTTCTTC. Its translation: CASSSYRLAGGRYNEQFF.

This clonotype was seen more than once but under ten times. The chain is built from TRBV15 and TRBJ1-2, with 7 bases lining up with TRBD1. The CDR3 covers 14 residues. V was clipped by 1 base and J by 6 bases; unmatched bases: 5. Germline V CDR1 and CDR2: LNHNV, YYDKDF (reference sequence). The CDR3 DNA sequence: TGTGCCACCAGCAGAGCCCAAACAGGGGATGGCTACACCTTC. Its translation is CATSRAQTGDGYTF.

This clonotype has a count of ten or more. This sequence joins TRBV11-2 and TRBJ2-2; D unclear. V was clipped by 2 bases and J by 4 bases, with 8 bases between them. The CDR3 loop spans 14 amino acids. Germline assignment: CDR1 SGHAT and CDR2 FQNNGV. CDR3 nucleotide sequence: TGTGCCAGCAGCTTACCGTACAGCACCGGGGAGCTGTTTTTT. Its translation: CASSLPYSTGELFF.

This clonotype was counted only a few times. The V and J genes are TRBV6-1 and TRBJ1-5; possible D gene TRBD1, 6 bases. Germline-derived CDR1 and CDR2 are MNHNS and SASEGT. CDR3 length equals 16 residues. V shed 3 bases and J shed 4 bases, with 16 bases lying between them. The CDR3 nucleotides read TGTGCCAGCAGTGAGTACAGGGCGAGGAGAAATCAGCCCCAGCATTTT. It is translated as CASSEYRARRNQPQHF.

The chain links TRBV5-1 to TRBJ2-5; 7 bases align to TRBD2. Germline V lookup: CDR1 SGHRS, CDR2 YFSETQ. Losses at the gene ends were 4 bases for V and 0 bases for J; bases not matched to a gene: 6. The CDR3 is 15 residues long. The CDR3, as DNA: TGCGCCAGCAGCCCCGCGGGGGACCACCAAGAGACCCAGTACTTC. Translation: CASSPAGDHQETQYF.

The gene calls are TRBV6-5 and TRBJ2-7; unclear D gene. The ends were cut back, 0 bases at V and 7 bases at J, with 10 bases in the middle. The CDR3 contains 13 residues. CDR1 is MNHEY and CDR2 is SVGAGI in the germline V gene. CDR3 region: CASSYSMVGEQYF. The CDR3 DNA is TGTGCCAGCAGTTACTCCATGGTAGGAGAGCAGTACTTC.

For this clonotype: Given a much more abundant clone one base away, this may be a read error. V gene TRBV4-3 combines with J gene TRBJ2-7, with 10 bases matching TRBD1. The better agreement between TRBJ2-1 and the DNA end casts doubt on the J call. The CDR3 is 16 amino acids. CDR1 LGHNA and CDR2 YSLEER come from the germline V gene. Here the CDR3 reads CASSQDSWGQGFEQFF. The CDR3 DNA sequence: TGCGCCAGCAGCCAAGATTCTTGGGGACAGGGGTTCGAGCAGTTCTTC.

In its sample, this clonotype was seen a few times. This chain links TRBV6-5 with TRBJ1-4; D call uncertain. This CDR3 comprises 11 residues. The germline V gene has CDR1 MNHEY and CDR2 SVGAGI. V lost 1 base and J 11 bases, leaving 5 bases between the germline ends. The CDR3 loop is CASSYYGKLFF. CDR3 DNA: TGTGCCAGCAGTTACTACGGGAAACTGTTTTTT.

The chain couples TRBV19 to TRBJ2-4, with D maybe TRBD2 (5 bases). Per germline, CDR1 LNHDA and CDR2 SQIVND (reference sequence). V was clipped by 7 bases and J by 3 bases, with 16 bases between them. The CDR3 extends over 15 amino acids. The CDR3 here is CASNSVSLGKNIQYF. The CDR3 DNA reads as TGTGCCAGTAATAGCGTCAGTCTAGGCAAAAACATTCAGTACTTC.

This clonotype has ten or more counts. The chain combines TRBV6-2 or TRBV6-3 with TRBJ2-7, with D hard to call. The CDR3 runs to 14 residues. V was cut by 2 bases and J by 7 bases, with 15 bases left in between. CDR1 is MNHEY and CDR2 is SVGEGT in the germline V gene. The CDR3 region is CASSYGPGSEEQYF. CDR3 DNA sequence: TGTGCCAGCAGTTACGGGCCAGGCTCCGAGGAGCAGTACTTC.

The chain combines TRBV28 with TRBJ2-3, with 12 bases matching TRBD1. In germline, CDR1 is MDHEN, CDR2 SYDVKM. The CDR3 is 16 amino acids. V trimming: 7 bases; J trimming: 2 bases; junction bases outside the gene matches: 7. For the CDR3, the DNA is TGTGCCAGCACCCCCGGGACAGGGGGCCACACAGATACGCAGTATTTT. Protein: CASTPGTGGHTDTQYF.

Turning to this clonotype: A much larger clone sits a single nucleotide away, making a read error possible. The chain links TRBV30 to TRBJ2-2; D possibly uses TRBD1 or TRBD2 (5 bases each). V gave up 8 bases and J gave up 3 bases, with 13 bases separating them. CDR3 size: 13 residues. Germline CDR1 reads GTSNPN; CDR2 reads SVGIG (reference sequence). Here the CDR3 reads CARRGGYTGELFF. CDR3 in DNA: TGTGCCCGCCGGGGCGGATACACCGGGGAGCTGTTTTTT.

This clonotype was found many times. The chain employs TRBV6-1 and TRBJ1-2, with 12 bases matching TRBD1. CDR3 length: 16 amino acids. J lost 2 bases, V lost 11 bases, and 12 bases had no gene match. The germline V gene encodes CDR1 MNHNS and CDR2 SASEGT. The CDR3 reads CAAGPGQGALNYGYTF. The CDR3 coding sequence is TGTGCCGCCGGACCGGGACAGGGGGCACTCAACTATGGCTACACCTTC.

This clonotype was counted many times. The V call is TRBV10-2, the J call TRBJ1-1; D gene unclear. Per germline, CDR1 WSHSY and CDR2 SAAADI. The ends were cut back, 6 bases at V and 9 bases at J, with 11 bases in the middle. The CDR3 length is 11 residues. CDR3 nucleotide sequence: TGCGCCAGCAGCCACGGAGGCCAAGCTTTCTTT. Amino acid sequence: CASSHGGQAFF.

This clonotype was seen repeatedly, ten times or more. The chain is built from TRBV27 and TRBJ2-6, with 7 bases that match TRBD2. V lost 6 bases, J lost 0 bases, and 8 bases stayed unmatched. Germline V gives CDR1 MNHEY, CDR2 SMNVEV (reference sequence). CDR3 length: 17 residues. The CDR3 loop reads CASSFERGSSGANVLTF. In DNA form, the CDR3 reads TGTGCCAGCAGCTTCGAGCGGGGCAGCTCTGGGGCCAACGTCCTGACTTTC.

This clonotype was recorded at least ten times. The chain joins TRBV11-2 to TRBJ2-1, with unresolved D. The CDR3 has 16 residues. Germline CDR1 and CDR2: SGHAT and FQNNGV. Between the trimmed V and J ends, which lost 1 base and 2 bases, there was a span of 12 bases. The CDR3 reads CASSLGGLNPYNEQFF. CDR3 nucleotide sequence: TGTGCCAGCAGCTTAGGGGGTCTCAACCCCTACAATGAGCAGTTCTTC. Full variable domain (missing parts from reference TRBV11-2 and TRBJ2-1): EAGVAQSPRYKIIEKRQSVAFWCNPISGHATLYWYQQILGQGPKLLIQFQNNGVVDDSQLPKDRFSAERLKGVDSTLKIQPAKLEDSAVYLCASSLGGLNPYNEQFFGPGTRLTVL.

This clonotype was seen a few times. The chain carries TRBV6-2 or TRBV6-3 and TRBJ1-5; tentative D call: TRBD1 (5 bases). Per germline, CDR1 MNHEY and CDR2 SVGEGT. V was pared by 0 bases and J by 0 bases, with 15 bases between. This CDR3 has 18 residues. The CDR3 reads CASSYSNGADNSNQPQHF. The CDR3 DNA is TGTGCCAGCAGTTACTCGAACGGGGCAGATAATAGCAATCAGCCCCAGCATTTT.